This T cell receptor (beta chain) was captured by sequencing in a study of response to subunit inactivated influenza vaccine (dated by TCRdb to 2016 to 2018). Some background on the complete study: The study used deep quantitative T cell receptor repertoire profiling to track responses to a trivalent subunit inactivated influenza vaccine.

The protocol used for the library was RT-PCR. These reads were obtained on an Illumina HiSeq 2500. TCRdb reprocessing: public reads trimmed at Q25 with fastp, clones called with MiXCR, in-frame beta chains kept. Rows are combined by CDR3 protein, so each entry shows the most common genes and DNA. In this sample the table shows 550,000 to 800,000 distinct CDR3 sequences, about 15% of which occur a single time. The ten largest clones capture 9.5% to 13% of the sample. In the case of this clonotype: What antigen it recognizes has not been identified. One base away there is no much larger clone; base qualities are not given.

Results the study describes overall, beyond this receptor: It was suggested by the authors that each seasonal influenza vaccination may recruit only a limited number of new T cells.

V is cut by 6 bases and J by 0 bases, and the space between the germline ends is 12 bases. From the cysteine up to the phenylalanine, the CDR3 has a length of 15 residues. CDR3 DNA is the only sequence kept; it has 45 bases, read in frame from the first base. Per the germline V gene (reference sequence), SEHNR is the CDR1 and FQNEAQ is the CDR2. The chain uses TRBV7-9 and TRBJ1-3; the D gene assignment is ambiguous. The TCR originated in a man aged 45 to 65 who received an inactivated influenza vaccine. Donor details come from another sample of the same person, matched by shared clones. The material was PBMCs from blood, obtained 12 days after vaccination. The base sequence is TGTGCCAGCAGTCAAGGACCGTACTCTGGAAACACCATATATTTT. This encodes CASSQGPYSGNTIYF.